This T cell receptor (beta chain) was captured in a study of cytomegalovirus exposure and HLA in healthy donors. Study-wide background: Unique TCR beta sequences numbering some 110 million came from 150 million to 200 million T cells in an earlier analysis. Notes on the study in general: It was reported that the classifier diagnosed cytomegalovirus status with high specificity and sensitivity in both the original and validation cohorts. Investigators reported 150 to 200 TCR beta chains as tied to cytomegalovirus.

This CDR3 contains 17 residues. Points on this clone: The target antigen is unknown.

Use of 60 Vbeta and 13 Jbeta primers characterized the PCR. TCRdb keeps only in-frame clones here, not all; method: immunoSEQ multiplex PCR. The data contain around 140,000 clones, 70% to 85% of them singletons. Sequenced sample: PBMCs. The receptor comes from a woman aged 60-75 years in good health and CMV-seropositive. The V gene is TRBV21-1, the J gene TRBJ1-2; no check of the table's D call, TRBD1, against the DNA was made. TRBV21-1 is a pseudogene locus. The CDR3 bases are TGTGCCAACAACTTCGACAGGGAAAGGATGGGGAGTTATGGCTACACCTTC. This translates into CANNFDRERMGSYGYTF.